The 24 T cell receptor beta chains given below trace back to one sample, sequenced in a study of T cell repertoires in cytomegalovirus infection. TCRdb processed the reads anew with MiXCR; each CDR3 protein has one entry. This table has some 440,000 distinct CDR3 sequences, about a third appearing once. The sequenced material came from PBMCs. These receptors all come from a human donor in good health (CMV status not recorded). Some clones in this sample may be carry-over from other donors' samples.

The V gene is TRBV6-1, the J gene TRBJ2-7; weak D call: TRBD2 (5 bases). Between the trimmed V and J ends, which lost 7 bases and 5 bases, there was a span of 30 bases. Germline V lookup: CDR1 MNHNS, CDR2 SASEGT. The CDR3 is made up of 18 amino acids. CDR3 region: CASKGAGFFDTKGHEQYF. CDR3 coding DNA: TGTGCCAGCAAGGGAGCCGGTTTTTTTGACACCAAAGGTCACGAGCAGTACTTC.

The CDR3 reads CASSMGRSRGGELFF. CDR3 in DNA: TGTGCCAGTAGTATGGGGCGGTCCAGGGGCGGGGAGCTGTTTTTT. The genes are TRBV19 and TRBJ2-2; weak D call: TRBD1 (6 bases). CDR1 and CDR2 from the germline V gene are LNHDA and SQIVND (reference sequence). The CDR3 sequence is 15 residues long. V lost 3 bases to trimming and J lost 7 bases, with 15 bases between them.

This clonotype was seen only a few times. This rearrangement joins TRBV7-2 to TRBJ1-6, with D perhaps matching TRBD1 (5 bases). Trimming took 5 bases from V and 6 from J, leaving 11 bases between them. Germline CDR1 reads SGHTA; CDR2 reads FQGNSA. The CDR3 sequence is 14 residues long. In DNA, the CDR3 is TGTGCCAGCAGCCTCCGACAGAGTAATTCACCCCTCCACTTT. It translates to CASSLRQSNSPLHF.

The chain links TRBV7-9 to TRBJ2-7, with D perhaps given as TRBD1 or TRBD2 (5 bases each). Looked up from germline, CDR1 is SEHNR and CDR2 is FQNEAQ (reference sequence). The V end was cut by 3 bases, the J end by 5 bases, with 11 bases between. This CDR3 spans 13 amino acids. The CDR3 here is CASSFQGSDEQYF. The CDR3 region has the DNA TGTGCCAGCAGCTTCCAGGGTAGCGACGAGCAGTACTTC.

Concerning this clonotype: This is likely a read error, given that the CDR3 carries no conserved phenylalanine or tryptophan at its end. The chain combines TRBV6-1 with TRBJ2-7; 8 nucleotides line up with TRBD1. This CDR3 is 16 amino acids long. Germline V gene data show CDR1 as MNHNS and CDR2 as SASEGT. V lost 5 bases, J lost 0 bases, and 9 bases stayed unmatched. CDR3: CASSNRQGPLSYEQYL. The CDR3 coding sequence is TGTGCCAGCAGTAACCGACAGGGGCCTCTCTCCTACGAGCAGTACTTA.

The chain combines TRBV18 with TRBJ2-1; no clear D. There are 12 residues in the CDR3. V was trimmed by 0 bases and J by 8 bases, leaving 5 bases between them. CDR1 is KGHSH, CDR2 LQKENI, per germline. The CDR3 region is CASSPPDDEQFF. The CDR3 region has the DNA TGTGCCAGCTCACCACCGGACGATGAGCAGTTCTTC.

This clonotype was recorded a few times. The CDR3 coding sequence is TGTGCCAGCAGTTACTCATCGACTAGCGGGGGGTTGGATACGCAGTATTTT. It codes for CASSYSSTSGGLDTQYF. This chain joins TRBV6-5 and TRBJ2-3, with 13 bases identical to TRBD2. The CDR3 has 17 residues. The J segment lost 6 bases and the V segment lost 0 bases, leaving 6 bases of the junction unmatched. Germline V gives CDR1 MNHEY, CDR2 SVGAGI.

V usage is TRBV7-9 and J usage is TRBJ2-7; no clear D. The CDR3 is made up of 14 amino acids. CDR1 is SEHNR, CDR2 FQNEAQ, per germline (reference sequence). The ends were cut back, 0 bases at V and 6 bases at J, with 12 bases in the middle. The CDR3 region has the DNA TGTGCCAGCAGCTTAGCGTGGGAAATGAGCGAGCAGTACTTC. It is translated as CASSLAWEMSEQYF.

This clonotype occurred a few times. This chain uses TRBV6-6 with TRBJ2-3, with no clear D. This CDR3 has 14 amino acids. Trimming cost V 2 bases and J 6 bases, with 12 bases left between them. Per the germline V gene, CDR1 is MNHNY and CDR2 is SVGAGI (reference sequence). The CDR3 loop reads CASSYQLTGDTQYF. The CDR3, as DNA: TGTGCCAGCAGTTACCAGCTAACCGGGGATACGCAGTATTTT.

The chain uses TRBV7-9 and TRBJ2-1, with 8 bases lining up with TRBD2. Per the germline V gene, CDR1 is SEHNR and CDR2 is FQNEAQ (reference sequence). The trim removed 1 base at V and 7 bases at J, leaving 9 bases unmatched. The CDR3 sequence is 16 residues long. CDR3 DNA: TGTGCCAGCAGCTTAGGGGAAACGGGGGGGCGAAATGAGCAGTTCTTC. It encodes CASSLGETGGRNEQFF.

This clonotype came up a few times. The chain recombines TRBV11-2 with TRBJ2-7; D may be TRBD1 (6 bases). Trimming left V 4 bases short and J 6 bases short, with 31 bases between. The CDR3 contains 19 residues. The germline V gene has CDR1 SGHAT and CDR2 FQNNGV. This chain's CDR3 is CASSSDPPGHSSSRSEQYF. The CDR3 DNA reads TGTGCCAGCAGCTCCGACCCCCCGGGACACTCCTCAAGTCGTAGCGAGCAGTACTTC.

The J gene is TRBJ1-3, the V gene TRBV7-6; TRBD1 aligns across 8 bases. The CDR3 consists of 15 residues. CDR1 is SGHVS, CDR2 FNYEAQ, per germline. V gave up 6 bases and J gave up 6 bases; unmatched junction bases: 10. In nucleotides, the CDR3 is TGTGCCAGCAGGGGATGGACAGGGATTATAAACACCATATATTTT. The encoded protein is CASRGWTGIINTIYF. Full variable domain (remainder filled in from reference TRBV7-6 and TRBJ1-3): GAGVSQSPRYKVTKRGQDVALRCDPISGHVSLYWYRQALGQGPEFLTYFNYEAQQDKSGLPNDRFSAERPEGSISTLTIQRTEQRDSAMYRCASRGWTGIINTIYFGEGSWLTVV.

Only a few counts were recorded for this clonotype. The genes are TRBV7-9 and TRBJ1-1, with TRBD1 as a possible D gene (6 bases). V was shortened by 3 bases and J by 4 bases, with 15 bases between the two germline ends. Germline-derived CDR1 and CDR2 are SEHNR and FQNEAQ (reference sequence). The CDR3 extends over 15 amino acids. CDR3 region: CASSFGGAKGTEAFF. The CDR3 coding sequence is TGTGCCAGCAGCTTTGGGGGGGCCAAGGGCACTGAAGCTTTCTTT.

This clonotype appeared many times. The chain joins TRBV28 to TRBJ2-1; 9 bases are a match to TRBD2. After removal of 2 bases from V and 4 bases from J, the junction contained 3 bases not matched to a gene. Germline-derived CDR1 and CDR2 are MDHEN and SYDVKM. CDR3 length: 15 amino acids. The CDR3 sequence is CASSLLAGPYNEQFF. The CDR3 DNA is TGTGCCAGCAGTTTACTAGCGGGACCTTACAATGAGCAGTTCTTC.

On this clonotype itself: With a much larger clone just one base away, this may be a read error. The chain has TRBV6-1 and TRBJ2-1; 7 bases line up with TRBD1. Looked up from germline, CDR1 is MNHNS and CDR2 is SASEGT. The CDR3 runs 12 residues. CDR3 region: CATSHRGNEQFF. The CDR3 DNA reads TGTGCCACCAGTCACAGGGGAAATGAGCAGTTCTTC.

This clonotype was counted at least ten times. The chain joins TRBV7-9 to TRBJ2-1; 7 bases match TRBD2. Per the germline V gene, CDR1 is SEHNR and CDR2 is FQNEAQ (reference sequence). V lost 0 bases, J lost 7 bases, and 3 bases stayed unmatched. The CDR3 consists of 14 residues. CDR3 region: CASSLAGGGNEQFF. CDR3 DNA: TGTGCCAGCAGCTTAGCGGGGGGAGGGAATGAGCAGTTCTTC.

Turning to this clonotype: This may be a read error, as it is one base from a much larger clone. The chain links TRBV5-5 to TRBJ2-1, with 7 bases that match TRBD1. The CDR3 covers 15 residues. Germline assignment: CDR1 SGHKS and CDR2 YYEKEE (reference sequence). Trimming cost V 4 bases and J 2 bases; bases outside gene matches: 6. The CDR3 reads CASSRETGPYNEQFF. CDR3 DNA sequence: TGTGCCAGCAGCCGAGAGACAGGGCCCTACAATGAGCAGTTCTTC. The variable domain in full, with the rest retrieved from reference TRBV5-5 and TRBJ2-1, is DAGVTQSPTHLIKTRGQQVTLRCSPISGHKSVSWYQQVLGQGPQFIFQYYEKEERGRGNFPDRFSARQFPNYSSELNVNALLLGDSALYLCASSRETGPYNEQFFGPGTRLTVL.

This clonotype was seen ten or more times. The rearrangement joins TRBV7-2 to TRBJ2-5, with D perhaps matching TRBD2 (7 bases). Germline V gene sequence: CDR1 SGHTA, CDR2 FQGNSA. V lost 0 bases to trimming and J lost 1 base, with 12 bases between them. The CDR3 spans 16 residues. CDR3 protein: CASSLAGGLRQETQYF. In DNA, the CDR3 is TGTGCCAGCAGCTTAGCGGGGGGGCTCCGCCAAGAGACCCAGTACTTC.

This clonotype was detected only a few times. The chain joins TRBV4-1 to TRBJ1-1; D is unclear. This CDR3 spans 15 amino acids. The ends were cut back, 0 bases at V and 0 bases at J, with 8 bases in the middle. Germline loops: CDR1 MGHRA, CDR2 YSYEKL. The CDR3 region is CASSQDRQLNTEAFF. As DNA, the CDR3 is TGCGCCAGCAGCCAAGATCGGCAGTTGAACACTGAAGCTTTCTTT.

There are many counts of this clonotype. The rearrangement joins TRBV7-2 to TRBJ1-5; 11 positions agree with TRBD1. Germline CDR1 and CDR2: SGHTA and FQGNSA. This CDR3 has 16 residues. After removal of 5 bases from V and 5 bases from J, the junction contained 8 bases not matched to a gene. The CDR3 region is CASSQRDRGSHQPQHF. Here the CDR3 DNA reads TGTGCCAGCAGCCAAAGGGACAGGGGGTCCCATCAGCCCCAGCATTTT.

About this clonotype: At one of its ends the junction is not consistent with the germline gene, which may arise from a read error. The chain carries TRBV5-1 and TRBJ2-3; tentative D call: TRBD1 (6 bases). This CDR3 region has 16 residues. In germline, CDR1 is SGHRS, CDR2 YFSETQ. The CDR3 reads CASSFAGTPHTDTPYF. In DNA form, the CDR3 reads TGCGCCAGCAGCTTCGCCGGGACACCTCACACAGATACGCCGTATTTT.

This chain joins TRBV15 and TRBJ1-4; TRBD1 might be the D (5 bases). The germline V gene has CDR1 LNHNV and CDR2 YYDKDF (reference sequence). The CDR3 consists of 14 residues. Trimming shortened V by 6 bases and J by 5 bases, and 13 bases separated the two germline ends. CDR3 in DNA: TGTGCCACCAGTCTGGGACGGAGCAATGAAAAACTGTTTTTT. As protein: CATSLGRSNEKLFF.

This clonotype was recorded many times. V and J are TRBV12-3 or TRBV12-4 and TRBJ1-1; TRBD1 aligns across 10 bases. This CDR3 spans 14 amino acids. The V segment lost 6 bases and the J segment 5 bases; nucleotides outside the gene matches: 6. The DNA of the CDR3 is TGTGCCAGCAGGCCGGGACAGGGGTTTACTGAAGCTTTCTTT. Protein sequence: CASRPGQGFTEAFF.

The sample holds a few counts of this clonotype. The chain is built from TRBV19 and TRBJ1-6; D may be TRBD1 (5 bases). Trimming stripped 3 bases from V and 9 bases from J, with 12 bases between. Germline loops: CDR1 LNHDA, CDR2 SQIVND (reference sequence). This CDR3 contains 14 residues. The CDR3 coding sequence is TGTGCCAGTAGTATCCAGGGTCTACGTTCACCCCTCCACTTT. It codes for CASSIQGLRSPLHF.